The sequence of this T cell receptor (beta chain) was determined in a study of vaccination effects on CD4 cells after COVID-19. Notes on this clone: The antigen is undetermined.

Before sequencing took place, the ViraFEST assay used viral peptide pools to expand antigen-specific CD4+ T cells. Subsequent to a culture period of 10 days, CD4+ T cells were isolated. Vaccine recipients lacked prior SARS-CoV-2 infection and had negative nucleocapsid antibodies. Researchers swapped half the medium for IL-2 medium on both days 3 and 7. Germline V CDR1 and CDR2: SGHRS, YFSETQ. This CDR3 spans 13 amino acids. Trimming took 0 bases from V and 4 from J, leaving 8 bases between them. The table came from immunoSEQ multiplex PCR; TCRdb's copy has only in-frame clones and leaves some out. The data hold tens of thousands of clones, with around 74% observed a single time.

The genes are TRBV5-1 and TRBJ2-7; D gene uncertain. The source material was CD4+ T cells from PBMCs cultured with HCoV-229E spike peptides, sampled before COVID-19 vaccination. This sequence was found in a human donor who received a COVID-19 vaccine. The CDR3 DNA is TGCGCCAGCAGCTTGGAACCGGATTACGAGCAGTACGTC. Translating gives CASSLEPDYEQYV.